A single sample gave rise to the 7 T cell receptor beta chains below, sequenced in a study of blood T cells in healthy people across ages. A second PCR of roughly 7 to 11 cycles used a sample-barcoded 5' primer and a J-beta primer mix. Each CDR3 protein is one row after TCRdb ran MiXCR on the 5' RACE reads. The data contain roughly 830,000 distinct CDR3 sequences, 55% to 65% of them singletons. Material: blood. The receptors here all came from a man aged 30 to 39 in good health.

J is TRBJ1-2 and V is TRBV20-1; 7 bases map to TRBD1. The V segment lost 6 bases and the J segment 3 bases; nucleotides outside the gene matches: 25. The germline V gene has CDR1 DFQATT and CDR2 SNEGSKA (reference sequence). This CDR3 contains 19 residues. Here the CDR3 DNA reads TGCAGTGCCGATGCGGGGGACAGCACGCTCGCAGCTTGGGACTATGGCTACACCTTC. The encoded protein is CSADAGDSTLAAWDYGYTF.

The chain has TRBV6-1 and TRBJ2-5; the match to TRBD2 covers 11 bases. The junction had 5 bases not matched to a gene; V was cut back by 3 bases and J by 5 bases. This CDR3 is 15 amino acids long. The germline V gene encodes CDR1 MNHNS and CDR2 SASEGT. The CDR3 loop reads CASSDPSGGWETQYF. CDR3 in DNA: TGTGCCAGCAGTGACCCTAGCGGGGGGTGGGAGACCCAGTACTTC.

Here the CDR3 DNA reads TGTGCCACCAGGGCCGGGACAGGGGGCGCTTACAATGAGCAGTTCTTC. Protein: CATRAGTGGAYNEQFF. The V call is TRBV24-1, the J call TRBJ2-1, with TRBD1 identical over 12 bases. The germline V gene encodes CDR1 KGHDR and CDR2 SFDVKD. The CDR3 runs to 16 residues. After removal of 7 bases from V and 4 bases from J, the junction contained 7 bases not matched to a gene.

V gene TRBV28 combines with J gene TRBJ2-7; possibly TRBD2 for D (7 bases). Looked up from germline, CDR1 is MDHEN and CDR2 is SYDVKM. Deletions cut 7 bases from V and 5 bases from J, with 24 bases between. This CDR3 is 16 amino acids long. DNA for the CDR3: TGTGCCAGCACGGGGGGTCTTTACAGGGAAGGGCACGAGCAGTACTTC. Translation gives CASTGGLYREGHEQYF.

In this sample, this clonotype turned up once. This chain joins TRBV10-3 and TRBJ2-3, with D perhaps TRBD1 (5 bases). From germline, CDR1 is ENHRY and CDR2 SYGVKD. The CDR3 runs 13 residues. The V and J ends lost 4 bases and 4 bases respectively, with 9 bases between them. The chain's CDR3 is CAISGKQADTQYF. CDR3 DNA sequence: TGTGCCATCAGTGGCAAACAGGCAGATACGCAGTATTTT.

The chain is built from TRBV20-1 and TRBJ2-5; D not resolved. The J call may be incorrect, as the DNA end agrees better with TRBJ2-7. This CDR3 is built from 14 residues. Germline V CDR1 and CDR2: DFQATT, SNEGSKA (reference sequence). In DNA, the CDR3 is TGCAGTGCTAGAAGTTCCCGTGGCGAGTACGAGCAGTACTTC. This gives the protein CSARSSRGEYEQYF.

There are a few counts of this clonotype. CDR3 nucleotides: TGTGCCAGCAGCTTAAACCGGGACACCTCGTTCTACGAGCAGTACTTC. Translation: CASSLNRDTSFYEQYF. The genes are TRBV7-2 and TRBJ2-7, with D tentatively TRBD1 (6 bases). The CDR3 is 16 residues long. Trimming took 2 bases from V and 3 from J, leaving 17 bases between them. Germline V gene lookup returns CDR1 SGHTA and CDR2 FQGNSA.